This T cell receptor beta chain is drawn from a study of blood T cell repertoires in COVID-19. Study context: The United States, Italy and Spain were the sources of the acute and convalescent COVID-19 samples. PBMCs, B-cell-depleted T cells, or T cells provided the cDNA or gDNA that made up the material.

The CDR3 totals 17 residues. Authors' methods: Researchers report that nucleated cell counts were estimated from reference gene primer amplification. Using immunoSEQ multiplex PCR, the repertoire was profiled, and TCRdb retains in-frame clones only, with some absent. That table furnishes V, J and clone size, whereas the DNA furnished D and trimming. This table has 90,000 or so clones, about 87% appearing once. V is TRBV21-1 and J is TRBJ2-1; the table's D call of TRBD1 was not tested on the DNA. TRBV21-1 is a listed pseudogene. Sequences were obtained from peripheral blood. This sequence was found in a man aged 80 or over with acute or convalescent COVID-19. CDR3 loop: CASSKGQRGQGVDEQFF. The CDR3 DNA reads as TGTGCCAGCAGCAAAGGACAGCGAGGACAGGGGGTCGATGAGCAGTTCTTC.